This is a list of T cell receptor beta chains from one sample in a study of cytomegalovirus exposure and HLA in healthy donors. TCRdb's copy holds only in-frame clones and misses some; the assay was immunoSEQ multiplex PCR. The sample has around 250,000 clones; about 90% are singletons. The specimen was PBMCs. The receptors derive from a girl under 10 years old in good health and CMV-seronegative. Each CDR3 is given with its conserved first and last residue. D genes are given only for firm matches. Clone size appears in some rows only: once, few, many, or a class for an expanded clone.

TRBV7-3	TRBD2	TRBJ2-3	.	CASSPRLAGGLADTQYF	TGTGCCAGCAGCCCGCGACTAGCGGGGGGGTTGGCAGATACGCAGTATTTT
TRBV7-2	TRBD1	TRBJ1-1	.	CASSLGQGMNTEAFF	TGTGCCAGCAGCTTAGGACAGGGCATGAACACTGAAGCTTTCTTT
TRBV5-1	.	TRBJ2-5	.	CASSLSGGGEAQYF	TGCGCCAGCAGCTTGTCCGGGGGAGGAGAGGCCCAGTACTTC
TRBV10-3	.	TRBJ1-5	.	CAISESGGRQPQHF	TGTGCCATCAGTGAGTCCGGAGGGCGTCAGCCCCAGCATTTT
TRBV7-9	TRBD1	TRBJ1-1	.	CASSLDGTGEVEAFF	TGTGCCAGCAGCTTAGACGGGACAGGGGAGGTTGAAGCCTTCTTT
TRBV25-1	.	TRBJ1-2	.	CASSEGQGNGYTF	TGTGCCAGCAGTGAGGGGCAGGGTAATGGCTACACCTTC
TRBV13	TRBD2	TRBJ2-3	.	CASSFGRGGRADTQYF	TGTGCCAGCAGCTTCGGGCGGGGGGGCCGCGCAGATACGCAGTATTTT
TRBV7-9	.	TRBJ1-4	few	CASSHYRANEKLFF	TGTGCCAGCAGCCACTACAGGGCTAACGAAAAACTGTTTTTT
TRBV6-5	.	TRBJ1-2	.	CASSYSSGTSYF	TGTGCCAGCAGTTACTCGTCCGGGACAAGCTACTTC
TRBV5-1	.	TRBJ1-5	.	CASSLELGNQPQHF	TGCGCCAGCAGCTTGGAACTGGGCAATCAGCCCCAGCATTTT
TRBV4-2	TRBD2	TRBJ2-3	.	CASSQVRLAGGETDTQYF	TGTGCCAGCAGCCAAGTTAGGTTAGCGGGGGGTGAGACAGATACGCAGTATTTT
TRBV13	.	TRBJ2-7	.	CASSENRGLTYEQYF	TGTGCCAGCAGCGAAAACAGGGGACTTACCTACGAGCAGTACTTC
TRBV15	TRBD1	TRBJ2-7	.	CATSGGAYEQYF	TGTGCCACCTCAGGGGGCGCATACGAGCAGTACTTC
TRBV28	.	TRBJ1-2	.	CASSVLWEGNYGYTF	TGTGCCAGCAGTGTCCTTTGGGAGGGGAACTATGGCTACACCTTC
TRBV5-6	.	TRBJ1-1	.	CASSLIPGTRDTEAFF	TGTGCCAGCAGCTTGATTCCTGGGACTCGGGACACTGAAGCTTTCTTT
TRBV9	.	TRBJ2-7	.	CASSALLASVTHEQYF	TGTGCCAGCAGCGCGTTACTAGCCTCCGTCACCCACGAGCAGTACTTC
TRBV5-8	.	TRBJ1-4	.	CASSHNEKLFF	TGTGCCAGCAGCCATAATGAAAAACTGTTTTTT
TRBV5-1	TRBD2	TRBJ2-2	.	CASSYDTLAYGELFF	TGCGCCAGCAGCTACGACACACTAGCGTACGGGGAGCTGTTTTTT
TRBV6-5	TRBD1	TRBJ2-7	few	CASRAGQGFYEQYF	TGTGCCAGCAGGGCCGGACAGGGCTTCTACGAGCAGTACTTC
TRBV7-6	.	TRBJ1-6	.	CASSLAGEDSPLHF	TGTGCCAGCAGCTTAGCAGGGGAAGATTCACCCCTCCACTTT
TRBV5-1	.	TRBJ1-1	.	CASSLAGVTEAFF	TGCGCCAGCAGCTTGGCGGGAGTCACTGAAGCTTTCTTT
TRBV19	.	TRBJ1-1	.	CASSIDSFTEAFF	TGTGCCAGTAGTATCGACAGTTTCACTGAAGCTTTCTTT
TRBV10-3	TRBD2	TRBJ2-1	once	CATFSGSNEQFF	TGTGCCACCTTTAGCGGGAGCAATGAGCAGTTCTTC
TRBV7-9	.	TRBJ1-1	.	CASSRDVRVMGTEAFF	TGTGCCAGCAGTCGAGATGTTCGGGTCATGGGCACTGAAGCTTTCTTT
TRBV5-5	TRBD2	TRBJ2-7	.	CASSLDPSGGYEQYF	TGTGCCAGCAGCTTGGACCCTAGCGGGGGCTACGAGCAGTACTTC
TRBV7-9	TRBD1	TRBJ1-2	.	CASSRNRGPRDGYTF	TGTGCCAGCAGCCGGAACAGGGGGCCTCGCGATGGCTACACCTTC
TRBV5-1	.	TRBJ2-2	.	CASSLAGSKQSGELFF	TGCGCCAGCAGCTTGGCCGGGAGTAAGCAATCCGGGGAGCTGTTTTTT
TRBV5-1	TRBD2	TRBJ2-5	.	CASSRTSGSYQETQYF	TGCGCCAGCAGCAGGACTAGCGGGTCGTACCAAGAGACCCAGTACTTC
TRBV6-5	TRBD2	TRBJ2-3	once	CASSPGLVTDTQYF	TGTGCCAGCAGCCCGGGACTAGTCACAGATACGCAGTATTTT
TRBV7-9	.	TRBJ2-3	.	CASSLERVPTDTQYF	TGTGCCAGCAGCTTAGAACGGGTACCTACAGATACGCAGTATTTT
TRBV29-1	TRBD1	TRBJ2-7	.	CSVWGQSSYEQYF	TGCAGCGTTTGGGGACAGAGCTCCTACGAGCAGTACTTC
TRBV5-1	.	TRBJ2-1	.	CASSPLPYNEQFF	TGCGCCAGCAGCCCTCTACCCTACAATGAGCAGTTCTTC
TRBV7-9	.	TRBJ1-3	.	CASSLGLVQNGNTIYF	TGTGCCAGCAGCTTAGGGTTGGTACAGAATGGAAACACCATATATTTT
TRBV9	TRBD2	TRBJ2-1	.	CASSLLAGGSNEQFF	TGTGCCAGCAGCTTACTAGCGGGGGGGTCCAATGAGCAGTTCTTC
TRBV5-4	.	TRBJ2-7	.	CASSLGPHRGGHSYEQYF	TGTGCCAGCAGCTTGGGGCCCCACAGGGGGGGACACTCCTACGAGCAGTACTTC
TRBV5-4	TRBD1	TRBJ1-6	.	CASSVWDRAPNSPLHF	TGTGCCAGCAGCGTTTGGGACAGGGCCCCTAATTCACCCCTCCACTTT
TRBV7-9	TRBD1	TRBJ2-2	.	CASSQRTGGNTGELFF	TGTGCCAGCAGCCAGCGGACAGGGGGGAACACCGGGGAGCTGTTTTTT
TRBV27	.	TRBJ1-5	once	CASSLRGRDQPQHF	TGTGCCAGCAGTTTAAGGGGAAGGGATCAGCCCCAGCATTTT
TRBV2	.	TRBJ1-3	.	CASSGTWGGSGNTIYF	TGTGCCAGCAGTGGGACTTGGGGGGGAAGTGGAAACACCATATATTTT
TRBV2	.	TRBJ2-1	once	CASSESIGGEQFF	TGTGCCAGCAGTGAATCGATCGGAGGTGAGCAGTTCTTC
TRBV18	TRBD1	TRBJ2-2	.	CASSTTGAMNTGELFF	TGTGCCAGCTCAACAACAGGGGCCATGAACACCGGGGAGCTGTTTTTT
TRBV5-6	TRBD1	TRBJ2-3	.	CASNWDRGTDTQYF	TGTGCCAGCAACTGGGACAGGGGTACAGATACGCAGTATTTT
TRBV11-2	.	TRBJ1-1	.	CASSLPDWEAFF	TGTGCCAGCAGCTTGCCTGACTGGGAAGCTTTCTTT
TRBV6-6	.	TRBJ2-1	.	CASSPPGTPNNEQFF	TGTGCCAGCAGTCCCCCCGGGACACCCAACAATGAGCAGTTCTTC
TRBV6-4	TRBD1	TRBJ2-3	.	CASSGTGEGTQYF	TGTGCCAGCAGCGGGACAGGGGAGGGTACGCAGTATTTT
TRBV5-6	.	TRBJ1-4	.	CASNLGGLEKLFF	TGTGCCAGCAACCTGGGGGGACTTGAAAAACTGTTTTTT
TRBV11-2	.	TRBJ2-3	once	CASSLDGLATQYF	TGTGCCAGCAGCTTAGATGGGCTGGCGACGCAGTATTTT
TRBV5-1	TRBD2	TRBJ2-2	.	CASIGLAGVANTGELFF	TGCGCCAGCATCGGACTAGCGGGGGTAGCGAACACCGGGGAGCTGTTTTTT
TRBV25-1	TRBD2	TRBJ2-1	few	CASSGAGALDEQFF	TGTGCCAGCAGTGGGGCGGGAGCTCTCGATGAGCAGTTCTTC
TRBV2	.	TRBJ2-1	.	CASSSRTWNEQFF	TGTGCCAGCTCTTCCCGGACTTGGAATGAGCAGTTCTTC
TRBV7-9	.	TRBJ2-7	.	CASRQGSYEQYF	TGTGCCAGCAGACAGGGATCCTACGAGCAGTACTTC
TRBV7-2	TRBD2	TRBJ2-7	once	CASSPGRGGEQYF	TGTGCCAGCAGCCCAGGACGGGGGGGCGAGCAGTACTTC
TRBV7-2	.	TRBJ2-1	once	CASSAASSSYNEQFF	TGTGCCAGCAGCGCTGCTTCGAGCTCCTACAATGAGCAGTTCTTC
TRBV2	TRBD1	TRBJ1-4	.	CASIRDRGSNEKLFF	TGTGCCAGCATCCGGGACAGGGGGTCTAATGAAAAACTGTTTTTT
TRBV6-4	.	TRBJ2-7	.	CASSRLEGYEQYF	TGTGCCAGCAGTCGATTGGAGGGGTACGAGCAGTACTTC
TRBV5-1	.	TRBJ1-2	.	CASSPRRGGEDYGYTF	TGCGCCAGCAGCCCCCGGCGGGGGGGTGAGGACTATGGCTACACCTTC
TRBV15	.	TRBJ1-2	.	CATSPLSESYGYTF	TGTGCCACTTCCCCCCTCAGCGAGTCCTATGGCTACACCTTC
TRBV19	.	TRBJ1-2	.	CASITAVGGSYGYTF	TGTGCCAGTATCACCGCGGTCGGAGGTAGCTATGGCTACACCTTC
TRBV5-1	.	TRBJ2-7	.	CASTQEAEQYF	TGCGCCAGCACCCAGGAAGCCGAGCAGTACTTC
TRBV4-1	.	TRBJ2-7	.	CASSQAWSDSYEQYF	TGCGCCAGCAGCCAAGCCTGGAGTGACTCCTACGAGCAGTACTTC